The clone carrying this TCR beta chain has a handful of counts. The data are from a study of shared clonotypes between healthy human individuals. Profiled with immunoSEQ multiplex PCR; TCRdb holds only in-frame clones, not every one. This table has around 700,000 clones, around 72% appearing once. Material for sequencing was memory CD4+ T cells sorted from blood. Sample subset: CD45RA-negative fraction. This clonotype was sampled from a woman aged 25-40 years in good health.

The CDR3 spells CSVVPGQGNTEAFF. The CDR3, as DNA: TGCAGCGTAGTTCCGGGACAGGGGAACACTGAAGCTTTCTTT. The V and J genes are TRBV29-1 and TRBJ1-1, with TRBD1 matching 9 bases. This CDR3 is 14 amino acids long. Per germline, CDR1 SQVTM and CDR2 ANQGSEA. With 6 bases clipped from V and 1 base from J, the junction kept 6 bases outside the gene matches.